The 21 T cell receptor beta chains below come from one sample, sequenced in a study of blood T cell repertoires in COVID-19. Generated by immunoSEQ multiplex PCR, the TCRdb table keeps only in-frame clones and is missing some. This table holds about 190,000 clones, roughly four fifths found once. The sample taken for sequencing was peripheral blood. These receptors all stem from a woman in her sixties or seventies with active or convalescent COVID-19.

This clone was seen a few times. The chain carries TRBV14 and TRBJ1-2; TRBD1 matches 7 bases. Losses at the gene ends were 2 bases for V and 4 bases for J; bases not matched to a gene: 7. Germline V gene sequence: CDR1 SGHDN, CDR2 FVKESK. The length of the CDR3 is 15 residues. The CDR3 spells CASSQTGDTFYGYTF. Written as DNA, the CDR3 is TGTGCCAGCAGCCAAACAGGGGATACATTCTATGGCTACACCTTC.

The chain has TRBV9 and TRBJ1-1, with D hard to call. Trimming shortened V by 3 bases and J by 0 bases, and 6 bases separated the two germline ends. This CDR3 has 13 residues. Germline assignment: CDR1 SGDLS and CDR2 YYNGEE. CDR3 residues: CASSGQMNTEAFF. CDR3 sequence (DNA): TGTGCCAGCAGCGGGCAGATGAACACTGAAGCTTTCTTT. The full variable domain, in which reference TRBV9 and TRBJ1-1 provide the parts outside the CDR3, is DSGVTQTPKHLITATGQRVTLRCSPRSGDLSVYWYQQSLDQGLQFLIQYYNGEERAKGNILERFSAQQFPDLHSELNLSSLELGDSALYFCASSGQMNTEAFFGQGTRLTVV.

This CDR3 reads CASSPLASPYNEQFF. CDR3 DNA sequence: TGTGCCAGCAGTCCTCTAGCGTCACCTTACAATGAGCAGTTCTTC. This chain uses TRBV6-5 with TRBJ2-1, with a possible D match to TRBD2 (6 bases). The CDR3 runs to 15 residues. Germline V gene lookup returns CDR1 MNHEY and CDR2 SVGAGI. The ends were cut back, 5 bases at V and 4 bases at J, with 15 bases in the middle.

The rearrangement uses TRBV11-2 and TRBJ2-7, with D perhaps TRBD2 (5 bases). The CDR3 runs 14 residues. Per the germline V gene, CDR1 is SGHAT and CDR2 is FQNNGV. V lost 4 bases to trimming and J lost 2 bases, with 12 bases between them. This CDR3 reads CASSWESGPYEQYF. As DNA, the CDR3 is TGTGCCAGCAGCTGGGAAAGCGGACCCTACGAGCAGTACTTC.

V usage is TRBV5-1 and J usage is TRBJ2-1; 9 bases fit TRBD2. Germline CDR1 reads SGHRS; CDR2 reads YFSETQ. CDR3 size: 17 residues. V was clipped by 0 bases and J by 0 bases; unmatched bases: 4. As DNA, the CDR3 is TGCGCCAGCAGCTTGGAGTCTAGCGGGATCTCCTACAATGAGCAGTTCTTC. Amino acids: CASSLESSGISYNEQFF.

This clone was seen a few times. The chain has TRBV19 and TRBJ1-5, with TRBD1 identical over 8 bases. The length of the CDR3 is 13 residues. In germline, CDR1 is LNHDA, CDR2 SQIVND (reference sequence). Trimming at V came to 6 bases and at J to 7 bases, leaving 5 bases not matched to a gene. The CDR3 here is CASRDRVGQPQHF. CDR3 coding DNA: TGTGCCAGTAGGGACAGGGTAGGACAGCCCCAGCATTTT.

The chain has TRBV7-2 and TRBJ2-7; D uncertain. Looked up from germline, CDR1 is SGHTA and CDR2 is FQGNSA. The CDR3 covers 15 residues. Trimming removed 0 bases at V and 1 base at J, with 10 bases between. CDR3 region: CASSLAGGSSYEQYF. The CDR3 DNA sequence: TGTGCCAGCAGCTTAGCTGGCGGTTCGTCCTACGAGCAGTACTTC.

The rearrangement joins TRBV4-2 to TRBJ2-1; 9 nucleotides line up with TRBD1. After removal of 0 bases from V and 7 bases from J, the junction contained 4 bases not matched to a gene. CDR1 and CDR2 from the germline V gene are LGHNA and YNFKEQ. CDR3 size: 15 residues. CDR3 nucleotide sequence: TGTGCCAGCAGCCAAGATGGACAGGGGAGGAATGAGCAGTTCTTC. Protein: CASSQDGQGRNEQFF.

This chain links TRBV2 with TRBJ2-7; 7 bases are shared with TRBD1. V lost 6 bases, J lost 0 bases, and 14 bases stayed unmatched. From germline, CDR1 is SNHLY and CDR2 FYNNEI. The CDR3 length is 17 residues. The CDR3 loop is CASRGHWGQTSSYEQYF. In DNA form, the CDR3 reads TGTGCCAGCAGAGGACATTGGGGACAGACCAGCTCCTACGAGCAGTACTTC.

V gene TRBV5-8 combines with J gene TRBJ2-1, with TRBD1 matching over 9 bases. The germline gives CDR1 SGHTS, CDR2 YDEGEE. With V trimmed by 0 bases and J by 8 bases, 6 bases remained unmatched. The CDR3 totals 15 residues. The CDR3 bases are TGTGCCAGCAGCTTGGCGGGACAGGGTAGGGATGAGCAGTTCTTC. This translates into CASSLAGQGRDEQFF.

The sample holds a few counts of this clone. The chain employs TRBV28 and TRBJ1-1; TRBD1 might be the D (5 bases). With 3 bases removed from V and 3 bases from J, the gap between germline ends came to 8 bases. This CDR3 is built from 13 residues. Germline V CDR1 and CDR2: MDHEN, SYDVKM. Written as DNA, the CDR3 is TGTGCCAGCAGTTTTGGCAGGGACACTGAAGCTTTCTTT. It translates to CASSFGRDTEAFF.

This rearrangement joins TRBV27 to TRBJ2-1; 9 bases fit TRBD1. CDR3 length equals 14 residues. With V trimmed by 3 bases and J by 9 bases, 6 bases remained unmatched. Germline assignment: CDR1 MNHEY and CDR2 SMNVEV (reference sequence). Here the CDR3 reads CASSFGTGIGEQFF. DNA for the CDR3: TGTGCCAGCAGTTTCGGGACAGGGATAGGTGAGCAGTTCTTC.

This chain uses TRBV6-5 with TRBJ2-5; maybe TRBD2 (5 bases). V lost 6 bases, J lost 1 base, and 9 bases lay in between. The CDR3 is 13 residues long. Germline V CDR1 and CDR2: MNHEY, SVGAGI. In DNA, the CDR3 is TGTGCCAGCAGCCGGGGTATCCAAGAGACCCAGTACTTC. Its protein product is CASSRGIQETQYF.

This clone was seen a single time. V is TRBV27 and J is TRBJ2-5; perhaps TRBD2 as D (6 bases). This CDR3 has 12 amino acids. V lost 6 bases and J lost 7, with 12 bases in between. Germline V CDR1 and CDR2: MNHEY, SMNVEV (reference sequence). The CDR3 sequence: CASRPGLGTQYF. The CDR3 DNA follows: TGTGCCAGCAGACCGGGACTGGGGACCCAGTACTTC.

Comment on this clone: Other DNA sequences of this sample code for an identical CDR3. The chain employs TRBV6-6 and TRBJ1-5, with a tentative D call TRBD1 (6 bases). The CDR3 extends over 14 amino acids. Germline CDR1 is MNHNY and CDR2 is SVGAGI (reference sequence). V was trimmed by 6 bases and J by 0 bases, leaving 9 bases between them. In DNA form, the CDR3 reads TGTGCCAGCAGACAGGGTAATAGCAATCAGCCCCAGCATTTT. It yields the protein CASRQGNSNQPQHF.

The rearrangement joins TRBV29-1 to TRBJ2-1; 7 nucleotides match TRBD1. Per the germline V gene, CDR1 is SQVTM and CDR2 is ANQGSEA. The CDR3 sequence is 15 residues long. V shed 6 bases and J 5 bases; nucleotides not matched to a gene: 13. The CDR3 coding sequence is TGCAGCGTATCGGACAGGACAGGTGGGGACAATGAGCAGTTCTTC. Translated: CSVSDRTGGDNEQFF.

Here the CDR3 DNA reads TGTGCCATCAGTGAAACCCCGGGGCTAGCGGAGGGGGGCACAGATACGCAGTATTTT. The encoded protein is CAISETPGLAEGGTDTQYF. The V call is TRBV10-3, the J call TRBJ2-3; a possible D gene is TRBD2 (7 bases). The CDR3 runs 19 residues. Trimming left V 3 bases short and J 1 base short, with 23 bases between. Germline values: CDR1 ENHRY, CDR2 SYGVKD.

This clone has a single count. The V call is TRBV18, the J call TRBJ2-7; D might be TRBD2 (5 bases). Trimming stripped 3 bases from V and 3 bases from J, with 9 bases between. The length of the CDR3 is 13 residues. CDR1 and CDR2 from the germline V gene are KGHSH and LQKENI. The CDR3 bases are TGTGCCAGCTCACCTAGACGGGGCTACGAGCAGTACTTC. The encoded protein is CASSPRRGYEQYF.

This chain joins TRBV9 and TRBJ1-2; D is unclear. CDR1 and CDR2 (germline): SGDLS, YYNGEE. This CDR3 has 13 amino acids. Trimming pared 3 bases from V and 4 bases from J, leaving 10 bases between. CDR3 DNA sequence: TGTGCCAGCAGCGCCGGGGAGGCCTATGGCTACACCTTC. Its translation is CASSAGEAYGYTF.

J is TRBJ1-4 and V is TRBV28; 8 bases map to TRBD1. CDR1 and CDR2 (germline): MDHEN, SYDVKM. This CDR3 region has 16 residues. The CDR3 is CASSLQGQGALEKLFF. CDR3 in DNA: TGTGCATCCAGTCTCCAAGGGCAGGGGGCGCTTGAAAAACTGTTTTTT. Supplemented by reference TRBV28 and TRBJ1-4, the full variable domain reads DVKVTQSSRYLVKRTGEKVFLECVQDMDHENMFWYRQDPGLGLRLIYFSYDVKMKEKGDIPEGYSVSREKKERFSLILESASTNQTSMYLCASSLQGQGALEKLFFGSGTQLSVL.

The V call is TRBV28, the J call TRBJ1-2, with TRBD1 matching over 8 bases. Germline V gene lookup returns CDR1 MDHEN and CDR2 SYDVKM. V lost 5 bases and J lost 8; bases outside the gene matches: 7. This CDR3 spans 13 amino acids. This CDR3 is CASSTGQGLGYTF. The CDR3, as DNA: TGTGCCAGCAGTACTGGACAGGGCTTAGGCTACACCTTC.